What follows describes a single T cell receptor (beta chain). As processed by the authors: Cell counts per sample came from amplifying reference gene primers. Assay used: immunoSEQ multiplex PCR; TCRdb lists only in-frame clones, some missing. D and trimming were read from the DNA, whereas the V and J calls and clone size are those reported in that table. This sample has over 400,000 clones; around 85% occur once, and the top ten carry more than 3%. This sample was included in a study of blood T cell repertoires in COVID-19. The CDR3 sequence is 14 residues long. With 2 bases removed from V and 7 bases from J, the gap between germline ends came to 12 bases. Germline CDR1 and CDR2: KGHDR and SFDVKD.

The receptor was derived from a human donor in a cohort sampled during active COVID-19. This chain uses TRBV24-1 with TRBJ2-3; no reliable D call. The sample was peripheral blood. The CDR3 sequence is CATSDSPTPYTQYF. The CDR3 DNA follows: TGTGCCACCAGTGATTCTCCCACACCATATACGCAGTATTTT.